This T cell receptor beta chain was profiled in a study of CD4 T cells in relation to SARS-CoV-2 and coronaviruses. Study background: PBMCs were cultured with antigen for nine to eleven days before TCR beta sequencing. No peptide or an HIV-1 Nef peptide pool served as negative control.

Whole-study results and caveats: About 64% of donors had memory CD4+ clonotypes crossrecognizing SARS-CoV-2 and common cold coronavirus spike.

Before the COVID-19 pandemic, during about 2010-2018, CD4+ T cells were taken from unexposed donors. CD4+ T cells were isolated from the cells after less than 13 days of culture. This CDR3 is 13 amino acids long. In germline, CDR1 is MNHEY, CDR2 SVGAGI. The junction had 2 bases not matched to a gene; V was cut back by 6 bases and J by 2 bases. Assay used: immunoSEQ multiplex PCR; TCRdb lists only in-frame clones, some missing. The repertoire holds approximately 20,000 clones, 75% to 85% seen once, with approximately 12% in the top ten. On this clone: Its antigen is not known.

This clonotype was obtained from a human donor in good health. This sequence joins TRBV6-5 and TRBJ2-7; 9 bases line up with TRBD2. The sequenced material came from CD4+ T cells from PBMCs, cultured in vitro. CDR3 amino acids: CASRPSGAYEQYF. The CDR3 bases are TGTGCCAGCAGACCTAGCGGGGCCTACGAGCAGTACTTC.